This TCR beta chain stems from a study of Ad26.COV2.S vaccination and SARS-CoV-2 variants. Study-level information: The study gave Ad26.COV2.S intramuscularly, once or twice 56 days apart.

As to treatment: some 19 received Ad26.COV2.S at low or high dose, single or two shots; about 5 received placebo; per-sample allocation not given. On day 63 after the first injection, vaccine and placebo recipients gave samples. The donor was a Boston adult aged 18-55 years. Study findings and constraints: Vaccine recipients surpassed placebo recipients in spike-specific TCR breadth. Those who received vaccine or placebo ended up with similar non-spike TCR breadth.

As regards this clone: The antigen is undetermined.

V was cut by 0 bases and J by 0 bases, with 6 bases left in between. This CDR3 has 15 amino acids. Germline V gives CDR1 SGHKS, CDR2 YYEKEE (reference sequence). The method was immunoSEQ multiplex PCR; TCRdb's version includes in-frame clones alone and lacks a portion of them. Seen here are about 400,000 clones, 70% to 90% observed once, and the top ten hold 1.9%. The receptor was derived from a person aged 18-60 years who received the Ad26.COV2.S COVID-19 vaccine or a placebo. The chain is built from TRBV5-5 and TRBJ1-4; D gene ambiguous. Sequencing used peripheral blood, obtained in a trial of Ad26.COV2.S vaccine versus placebo. In nucleotides, the CDR3 is TGTGCCAGCAGCTTGGGTCTGGCAACTAATGAAAAACTGTTTTTT. Residues: CASSLGLATNEKLFF.